This TCR beta chain was captured by sequencing in a study of blood T cell repertoires in COVID-19. Across the study: Sources were T cells, B-cell-depleted T cells, or PBMCs; the material itself was cDNA or gDNA.

Ages ranged from roughly 18 to 95 years, with residence in 24 US areas. Cohort placement rested on clinical history that participants reported themselves. The V and J ends lost 9 bases and 4 bases, in that order; junction bases with no gene match: 6. Germline assignment: CDR1 KGHDR and CDR2 SFDVKD. The CDR3 has 14 amino acids. The data were produced by immunoSEQ multiplex PCR, yet TCRdb's version contains in-frame clones alone and is incomplete. The top ten clones hold 0.97% of a sample with almost 400,000 clones, 88% of them seen once. The clonotype was recovered from a woman in her 30s with acute COVID-19. The rearrangement uses TRBV24-1 and TRBJ1-2; 11 bases are shared with TRBD1. Sequenced material: PBMCs or T cells enriched from blood (not recorded which). CDR3 sequence reads: CATSAGTGGYGYTF. The CDR3 nucleotides read TGTGCCACCTCCGCTGGGACAGGGGGCTATGGCTACACCTTC.